A selection of T cell receptor beta chains follows, all from one sample in a study of regulatory T cells in long-lasting Graves disease. TCRdb used MiXCR to reprocess the multiplex PCR reads, holding one entry per CDR3 protein. In the table there are roughly 400,000 distinct CDR3 sequences, 20% to 25% of which are singletons. Sequences were derived from peripheral blood mononuclear cells (PBMCs), sampled when the disease was refractory, from a patient treated with antithyroid drugs. The source is a female donor with Graves disease. Both conserved end residues are part of each CDR3. The order of the fields is J gene, clone size, V gene, D gene, CDR3 protein, CDR3 DNA. D genes are given only for firm matches. The size of a clone is reported for some rows only, either as once, few or many, or as a class for expanded clones.

TRBJ2-6 few TRBV20-1 . CSASMGPPSEANVLTF TGCAGTGCTAGTATGGGACCTCCGTCCGAGGCCAACGTCCTGACTTTC
TRBJ2-7 many TRBV12-3/TRBV12-4 TRBD2 CASNLAGGPGEQYF TGTGCCAGCAATTTAGCGGGAGGTCCGGGCGAGCAGTACTTC
TRBJ2-7 many TRBV27 . CASRSPSGTQGYEQYF TGTGCCAGCAGATCCCCTTCCGGGACCCAGGGCTACGAGCAGTACTTC
TRBJ2-1 . TRBV7-9 . CASSLSSGLYNEQFF TGTGCCAGCAGCTTATCCAGCGGGCTCTACAATGAGCAGTTCTTC
TRBJ1-1 many TRBV11-2 TRBD1 CASRRTGWTEAFF TGTGCCAGCAGGAGGACAGGTTGGACTGAAGCTTTCTTT
TRBJ2-5 . TRBV12-3/TRBV12-4 TRBD2 CASSLGTLAGETQYF TGTGCCAGCAGTTTAGGAACACTAGCGGGAGAGACCCAGTACTTC
TRBJ2-5 . TRBV25-1 . CASSEYKETQYF TGTGCCAGCAGTGAATATAAGGAGACCCAGTACTTC
TRBJ2-4 few TRBV9 TRBD2 CASSGGASGRADIQYF TGTGCCAGCAGCGGGGGGGCTAGCGGGAGGGCGGACATTCAGTACTTC
TRBJ2-5 . TRBV11-1 TRBD2 CASSRGDLTQTSGSKTQYF TGTGCCAGCAGCCGGGGTGATCTTACCCAGACTAGCGGGAGTAAGACCCAGTACTTC
TRBJ2-3 . TRBV28 TRBD2 CASSPPGGRARDTQYF TGTGCCAGCAGCCCCCCCGGGGGGAGGGCTCGGGATACGCAGTATTTT
TRBJ2-4 many TRBV28 . CASSLLSDLAKNIQYF TGTGCCAGCAGTTTACTGTCCGACCTAGCCAAAAACATTCAGTACTTC
TRBJ1-5 few TRBV10-2 TRBD1 CASAPGQYNQPQHF TGCGCCAGCGCCCCGGGACAGTACAATCAGCCCCAGCATTTT
TRBJ2-7 . TRBV20-1 TRBD2 CSARFLAGGEQYF TGCAGTGCTAGATTTCTAGCGGGAGGCGAGCAGTACTTC